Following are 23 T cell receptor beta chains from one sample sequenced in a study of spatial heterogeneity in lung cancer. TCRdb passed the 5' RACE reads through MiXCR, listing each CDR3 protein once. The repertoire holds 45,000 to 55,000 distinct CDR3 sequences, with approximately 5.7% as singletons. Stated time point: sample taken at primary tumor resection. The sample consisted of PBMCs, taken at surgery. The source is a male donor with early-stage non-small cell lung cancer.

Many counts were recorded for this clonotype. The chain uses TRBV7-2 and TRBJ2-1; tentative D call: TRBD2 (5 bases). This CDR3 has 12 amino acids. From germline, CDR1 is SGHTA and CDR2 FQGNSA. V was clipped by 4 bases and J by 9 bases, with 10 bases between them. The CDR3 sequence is CASSSSSIEQFF. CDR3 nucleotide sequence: TGTGCCAGCAGCTCCTCTAGCATTGAGCAGTTCTTC.

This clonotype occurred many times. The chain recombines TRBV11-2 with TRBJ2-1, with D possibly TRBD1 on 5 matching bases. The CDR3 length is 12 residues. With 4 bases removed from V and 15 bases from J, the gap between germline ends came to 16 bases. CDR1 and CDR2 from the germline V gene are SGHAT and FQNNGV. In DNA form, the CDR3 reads TGTGCCAGCAGCTCTCTGGGGCTGGGGCTGTTCTTC. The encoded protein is CASSSLGLGLFF.

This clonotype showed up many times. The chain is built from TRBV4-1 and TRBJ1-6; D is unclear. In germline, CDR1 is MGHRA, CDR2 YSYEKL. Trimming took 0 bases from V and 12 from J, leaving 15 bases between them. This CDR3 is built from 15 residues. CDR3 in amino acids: CASSQEMAGFEPLHF. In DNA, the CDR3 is TGCGCCAGCAGCCAAGAGATGGCGGGGTTTGAACCCCTCCACTTT.

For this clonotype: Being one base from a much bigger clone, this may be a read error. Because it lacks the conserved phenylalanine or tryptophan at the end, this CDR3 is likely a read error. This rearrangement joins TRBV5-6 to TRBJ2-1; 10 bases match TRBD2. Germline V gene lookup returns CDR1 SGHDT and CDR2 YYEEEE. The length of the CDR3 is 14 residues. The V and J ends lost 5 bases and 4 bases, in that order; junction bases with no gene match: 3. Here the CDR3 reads CASRGLADYNEQFS. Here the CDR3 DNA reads TGTGCCAGCAGAGGACTAGCGGATTACAATGAGCAGTTCTCC.

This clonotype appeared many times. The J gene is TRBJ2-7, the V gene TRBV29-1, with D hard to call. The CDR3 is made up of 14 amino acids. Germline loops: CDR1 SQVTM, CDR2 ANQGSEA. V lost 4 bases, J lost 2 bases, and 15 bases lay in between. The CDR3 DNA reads TGCAGCGTTGTTTCCCTTGGTAGACCCTACGAGCAGTACTTC. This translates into CSVVSLGRPYEQYF.

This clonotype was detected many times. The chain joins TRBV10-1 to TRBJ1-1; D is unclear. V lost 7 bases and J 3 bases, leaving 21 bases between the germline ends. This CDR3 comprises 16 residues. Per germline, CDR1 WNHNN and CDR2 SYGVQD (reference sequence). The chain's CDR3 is CASIWSSGPWDTEAFF. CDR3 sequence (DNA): TGCGCCAGCATTTGGTCGAGCGGACCATGGGACACTGAAGCTTTCTTT.

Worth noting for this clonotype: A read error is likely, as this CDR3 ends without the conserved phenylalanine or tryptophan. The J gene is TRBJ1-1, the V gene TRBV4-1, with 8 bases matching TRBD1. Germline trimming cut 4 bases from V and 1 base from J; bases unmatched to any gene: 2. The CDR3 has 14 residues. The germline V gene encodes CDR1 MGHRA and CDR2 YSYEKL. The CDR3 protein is CASSLGQGNTEAFL. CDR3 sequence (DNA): TGCGCCAGCAGCCTTGGACAGGGGAACACTGAAGCTTTCTTG.

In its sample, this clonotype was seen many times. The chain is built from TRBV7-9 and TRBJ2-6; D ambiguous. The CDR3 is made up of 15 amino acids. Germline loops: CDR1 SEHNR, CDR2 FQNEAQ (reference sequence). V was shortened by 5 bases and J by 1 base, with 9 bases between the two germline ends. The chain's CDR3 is CASSPWLSGANVLTF. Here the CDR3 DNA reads TGTGCCAGCAGCCCCTGGCTATCTGGGGCCAACGTCCTGACTTTC.

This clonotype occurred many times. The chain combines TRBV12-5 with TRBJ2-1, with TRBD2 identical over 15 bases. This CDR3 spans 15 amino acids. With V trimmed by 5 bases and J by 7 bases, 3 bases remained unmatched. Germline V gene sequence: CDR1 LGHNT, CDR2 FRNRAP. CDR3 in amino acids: CASGRTSGRANEQFF. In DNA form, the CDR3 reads TGTGCTAGTGGTAGGACTAGCGGGAGGGCAAATGAGCAGTTCTTC.

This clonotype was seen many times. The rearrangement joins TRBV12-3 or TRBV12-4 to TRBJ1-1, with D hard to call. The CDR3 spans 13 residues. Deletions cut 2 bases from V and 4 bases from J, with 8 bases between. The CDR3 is CASSLNGPTEAFF. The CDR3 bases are TGTGCCAGCAGTTTAAACGGGCCCACTGAAGCTTTCTTT.

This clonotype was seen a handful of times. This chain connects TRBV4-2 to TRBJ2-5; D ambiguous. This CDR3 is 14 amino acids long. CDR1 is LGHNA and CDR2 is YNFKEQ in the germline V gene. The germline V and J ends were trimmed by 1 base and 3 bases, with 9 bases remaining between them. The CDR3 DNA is TGTGCCAGCAGCCAAGTTCGATCTAAAGAGACCCAGTACTTC. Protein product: CASSQVRSKETQYF.

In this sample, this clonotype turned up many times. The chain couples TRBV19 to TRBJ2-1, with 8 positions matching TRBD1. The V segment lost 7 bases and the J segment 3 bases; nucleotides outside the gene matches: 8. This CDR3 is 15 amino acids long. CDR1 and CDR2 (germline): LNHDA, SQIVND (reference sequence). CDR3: CASTNGQGFYNEQFF. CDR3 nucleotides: TGTGCCAGTACCAACGGACAGGGATTCTACAATGAGCAGTTCTTC. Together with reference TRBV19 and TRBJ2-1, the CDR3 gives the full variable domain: DGGITQSPKYLFRKEGQNVTLSCEQNLNHDAMYWYRQDPGQGLRLIYYSQIVNDFQKGDIAEGYSVSREKKESFPLTVTSAQKNPTAFYLCASTNGQGFYNEQFFGPGTRLTVL.

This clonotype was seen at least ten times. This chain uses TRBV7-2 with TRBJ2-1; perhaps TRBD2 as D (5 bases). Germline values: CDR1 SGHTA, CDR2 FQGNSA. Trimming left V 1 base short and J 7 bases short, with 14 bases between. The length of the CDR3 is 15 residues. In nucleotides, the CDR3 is TGTGCCAGCAGCTTAGGTAGCGCCACTAGGAATGAGCAGTTCTTC. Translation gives CASSLGSATRNEQFF.

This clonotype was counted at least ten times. As DNA, the CDR3 is TGTGCCAGCAGCCAGAGGGGGGTGTACGAGCAGTACTTC. Its protein is CASSQRGVYEQYF. The genes are TRBV27 and TRBJ2-7; possibly TRBD1 or TRBD2 for D (6 bases each). Germline values: CDR1 MNHEY, CDR2 SMNVEV (reference sequence). The V and J ends lost 6 bases and 4 bases respectively, with 13 bases between them. The CDR3 sequence is 13 residues long.

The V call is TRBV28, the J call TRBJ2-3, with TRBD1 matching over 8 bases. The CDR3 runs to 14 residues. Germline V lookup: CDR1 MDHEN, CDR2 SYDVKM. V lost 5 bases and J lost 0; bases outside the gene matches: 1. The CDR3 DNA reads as TGTGCCAGCAGTGGACAGGGTAGCACAGATACGCAGTATTTT. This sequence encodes CASSGQGSTDTQYF.

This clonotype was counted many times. CDR3: CSVGNQASGLSEQFF. The CDR3 DNA reads TGCAGCGTTGGGAACCAGGCTAGCGGCCTCAGTGAGCAGTTCTTC. This chain connects TRBV29-1 to TRBJ2-1; 7 nucleotides agree with TRBD2. The length of the CDR3 is 15 residues. J was trimmed by 9 bases and V by 4 bases; bases with no gene match: 15. The germline V gene encodes CDR1 SQVTM and CDR2 ANQGSEA.

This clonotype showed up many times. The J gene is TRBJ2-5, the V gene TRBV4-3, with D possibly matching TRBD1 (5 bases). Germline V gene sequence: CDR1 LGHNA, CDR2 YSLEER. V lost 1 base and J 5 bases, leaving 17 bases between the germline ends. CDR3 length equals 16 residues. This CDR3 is CASSQVGGHARETQYF. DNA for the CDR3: TGCGCCAGCAGCCAAGTGGGCGGACACGCGAGGGAGACCCAGTACTTC.

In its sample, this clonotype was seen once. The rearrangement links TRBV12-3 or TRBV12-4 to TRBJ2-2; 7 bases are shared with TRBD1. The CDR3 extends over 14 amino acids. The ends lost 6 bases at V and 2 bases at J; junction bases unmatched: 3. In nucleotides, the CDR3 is TGTGCCAGCAGGGGGGACAGTAACACCGGGGAGCTGTTTTTT. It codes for CASRGDSNTGELFF.

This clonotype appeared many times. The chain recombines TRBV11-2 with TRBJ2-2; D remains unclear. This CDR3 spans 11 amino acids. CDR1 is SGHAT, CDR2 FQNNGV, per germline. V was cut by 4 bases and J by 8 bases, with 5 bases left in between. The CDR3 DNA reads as TGTGCCAGCAGCTCCACAGGGGAGCTGTTTTTT. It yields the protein CASSSTGELFF.

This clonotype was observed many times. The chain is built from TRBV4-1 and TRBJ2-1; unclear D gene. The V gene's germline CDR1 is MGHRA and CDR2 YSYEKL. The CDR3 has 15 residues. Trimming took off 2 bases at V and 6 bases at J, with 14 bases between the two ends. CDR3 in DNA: TGCGCCAGCAGCCAATCAACGGCCCGCAGCAATGAGCAGTTCTTC. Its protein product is CASSQSTARSNEQFF.

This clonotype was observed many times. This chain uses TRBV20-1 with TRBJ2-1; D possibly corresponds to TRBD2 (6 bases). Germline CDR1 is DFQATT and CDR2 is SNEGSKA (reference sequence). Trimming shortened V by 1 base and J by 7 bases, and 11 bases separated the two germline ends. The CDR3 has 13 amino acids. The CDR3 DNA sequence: TGCAGTGCTAGAGGAGGAGGGATGAATGAGCAGTTCTTC. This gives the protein CSARGGGMNEQFF.

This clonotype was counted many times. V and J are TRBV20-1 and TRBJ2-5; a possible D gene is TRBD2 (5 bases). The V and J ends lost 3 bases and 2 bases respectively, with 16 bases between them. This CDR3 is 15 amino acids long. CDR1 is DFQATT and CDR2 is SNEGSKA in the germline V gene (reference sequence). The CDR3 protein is CSARNLRREQETQYF. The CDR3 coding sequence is TGCAGTGCTAGGAATCTCCGTCGGGAACAAGAGACCCAGTACTTC.

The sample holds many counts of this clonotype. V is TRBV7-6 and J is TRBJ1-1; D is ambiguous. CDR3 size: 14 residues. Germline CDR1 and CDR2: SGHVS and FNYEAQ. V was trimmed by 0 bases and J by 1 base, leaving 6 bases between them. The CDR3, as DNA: TGTGCCAGCAGCTTAGCTGACGAGAACACTGAAGCTTTCTTT. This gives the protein CASSLADENTEAFF.